This T cell receptor (beta chain) came from a study of blood T cell repertoires in COVID-19. Study details: PBMCs, B-cell-depleted T cells, or T cells were the source of the cDNA or gDNA that made up the material.

Profiled with immunoSEQ multiplex PCR; TCRdb holds only in-frame clones, not every one. The sample shows 75,000 to 90,000 clones, around 90% of them seen only once. This CDR3 comprises 14 residues. With V trimmed by 2 bases and J by 6 bases, 2 bases remained unmatched. In germline, CDR1 is MNHEY, CDR2 SVGEGT. The rearrangement joins TRBV6-2 or TRBV6-3 to TRBJ2-7; 12 nucleotides align to TRBD1. Sequenced sample: peripheral blood. The TCR comes from a man at least 80 years old with acute or convalescent COVID-19. For the CDR3, the DNA is TGTGCCAGCAGTTACGGGACAGGGGGCCGCGAGCAGTACTTC. Translation: CASSYGTGGREQYF.